This TCR beta chain was recovered during a study of blood T cell repertoires in COVID-19. About the study: There were acute and convalescent COVID-19 samples, and they came from the United States, Italy and Spain. The analysed material was cDNA or gDNA that came from T cells, B-cell-depleted T cells, or PBMCs.

Germline CDR1 reads MNHEY; CDR2 reads SVGAGI. The CDR3 is made up of 16 amino acids. The V end lost 4 bases, the J end lost 0 bases, and 13 bases lay between the germline ends. Authors' analysis steps: Amplified reference gene primers provided the basis for estimating nucleated cell counts. TCRdb keeps only in-frame clones here, not all; method: immunoSEQ multiplex PCR. D and trimming come from the DNA, and the V and J calls and clone size come from that table. The sample carries some 98,000 clones, 82% recorded once. The V gene is TRBV6-5, the J gene TRBJ1-3, with D possibly matching TRBD1 (6 bases). Sequences were obtained from peripheral blood. The receptor was derived from a man in his 70s with active or convalescent COVID-19. CDR3: CASSFGQLDSGNTIYF. The CDR3 region has the DNA TGTGCCAGCAGTTTTGGACAGCTCGACTCTGGAAACACCATATATTTT.